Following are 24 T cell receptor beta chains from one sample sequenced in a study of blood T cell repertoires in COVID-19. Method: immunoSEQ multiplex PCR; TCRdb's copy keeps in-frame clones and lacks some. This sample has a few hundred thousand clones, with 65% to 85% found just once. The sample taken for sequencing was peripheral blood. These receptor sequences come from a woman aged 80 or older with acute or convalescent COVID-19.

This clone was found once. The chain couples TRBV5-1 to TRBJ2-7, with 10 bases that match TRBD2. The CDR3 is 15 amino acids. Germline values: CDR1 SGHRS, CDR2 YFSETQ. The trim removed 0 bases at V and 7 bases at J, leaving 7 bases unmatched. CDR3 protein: CASSLVSGRAREQYF. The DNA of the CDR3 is TGCGCCAGCAGCTTGGTCAGCGGGAGGGCCAGGGAGCAGTACTTC.

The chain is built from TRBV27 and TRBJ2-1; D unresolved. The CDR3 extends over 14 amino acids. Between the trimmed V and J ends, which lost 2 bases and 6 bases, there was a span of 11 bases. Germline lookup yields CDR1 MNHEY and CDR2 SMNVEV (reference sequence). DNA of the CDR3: TGTGCCAGCAGTTTACTAGGCGACTCCAATGAGCAGTTCTTC. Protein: CASSLLGDSNEQFF.

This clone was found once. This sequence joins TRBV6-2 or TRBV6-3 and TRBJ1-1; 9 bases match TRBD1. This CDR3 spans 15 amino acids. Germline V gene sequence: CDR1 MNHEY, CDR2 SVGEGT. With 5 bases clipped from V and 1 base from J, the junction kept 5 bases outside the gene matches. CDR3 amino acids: CASSKRQGGNTEAFF. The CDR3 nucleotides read TGTGCCAGCAGTAAGAGACAGGGGGGGAACACTGAAGCTTTCTTT.

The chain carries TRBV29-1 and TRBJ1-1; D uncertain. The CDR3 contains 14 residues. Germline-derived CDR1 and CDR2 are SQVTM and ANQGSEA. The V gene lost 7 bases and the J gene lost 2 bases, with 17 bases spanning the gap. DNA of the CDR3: TGCAGCGGTCAATCGGCGGCCAGCAACACTGAAGCTTTCTTT. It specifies CSGQSAASNTEAFF. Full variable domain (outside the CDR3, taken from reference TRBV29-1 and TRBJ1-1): SAVISQKPSRDICQRGTSLTIQCQVDSQVTMMFWYRQQPGQSLTLIATANQGSEATYESGFVIDKFPISRPNLTFSTLTVSNMSPEDSSIYLCSGQSAASNTEAFFGQGTRLTVV.

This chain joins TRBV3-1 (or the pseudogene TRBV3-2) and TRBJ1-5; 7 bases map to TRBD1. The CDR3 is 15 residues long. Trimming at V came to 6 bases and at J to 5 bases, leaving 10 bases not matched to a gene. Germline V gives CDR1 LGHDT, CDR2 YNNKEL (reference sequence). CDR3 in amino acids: CASSPGTADYQPQHF. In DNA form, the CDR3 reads TGTGCCAGCAGTCCGGGGACAGCTGATTATCAGCCCCAGCATTTT.

This CDR3 is CASSLGTGKVYGYTF. DNA for the CDR3: TGTGCCAGCAGCTTAGGCACAGGGAAGGTCTATGGCTACACCTTC. The chain joins TRBV11-2 to TRBJ1-2; TRBD1 might be the D (6 bases). The V and J ends lost 1 base and 4 bases respectively, with 13 bases between them. Germline CDR1 SGHAT, CDR2 FQNNGV. The CDR3 is 15 amino acids.

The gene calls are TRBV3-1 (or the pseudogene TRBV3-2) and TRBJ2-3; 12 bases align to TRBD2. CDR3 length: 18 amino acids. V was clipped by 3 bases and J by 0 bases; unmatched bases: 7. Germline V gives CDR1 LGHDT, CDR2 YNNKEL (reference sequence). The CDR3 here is CASSHPPGTSGSTDTQYF. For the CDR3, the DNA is TGTGCCAGCAGCCATCCCCCTGGGACTAGCGGGAGCACAGATACGCAGTATTTT.

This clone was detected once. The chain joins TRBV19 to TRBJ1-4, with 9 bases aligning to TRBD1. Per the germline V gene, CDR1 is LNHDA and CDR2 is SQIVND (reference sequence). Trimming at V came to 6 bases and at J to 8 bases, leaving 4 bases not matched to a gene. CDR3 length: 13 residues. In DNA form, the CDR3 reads TGTGCCAGTAGCAAGACAGGGGGGGAAAAACTGTTTTTT. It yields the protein CASSKTGGEKLFF. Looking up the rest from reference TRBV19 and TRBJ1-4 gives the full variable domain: DGGITQSPKYLFRKEGQNVTLSCEQNLNHDAMYWYRQDPGQGLRLIYYSQIVNDFQKGDIAEGYSVSREKKESFPLTVTSAQKNPTAFYLCASSKTGGEKLFFGSGTQLSVL.

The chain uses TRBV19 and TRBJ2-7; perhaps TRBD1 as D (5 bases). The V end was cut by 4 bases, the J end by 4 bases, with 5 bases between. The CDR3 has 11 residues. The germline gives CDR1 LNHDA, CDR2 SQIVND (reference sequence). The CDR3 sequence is CASSTGYEQYF. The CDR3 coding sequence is TGTGCCAGTAGTACAGGGTACGAGCAGTACTTC.

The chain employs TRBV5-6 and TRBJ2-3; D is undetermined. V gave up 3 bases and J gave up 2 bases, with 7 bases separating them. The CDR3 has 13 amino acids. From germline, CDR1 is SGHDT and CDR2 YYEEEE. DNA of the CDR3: TGTGCCAGCAGCTCCGTTCTCACAGATACGCAGTATTTT. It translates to CASSSVLTDTQYF.

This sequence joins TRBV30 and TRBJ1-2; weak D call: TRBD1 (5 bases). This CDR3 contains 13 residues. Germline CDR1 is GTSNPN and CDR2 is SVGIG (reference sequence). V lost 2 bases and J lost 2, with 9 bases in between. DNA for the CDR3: TGTGCCTGGAGTTCAGACAGCAACTATGGCTACACCTTC. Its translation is CAWSSDSNYGYTF.

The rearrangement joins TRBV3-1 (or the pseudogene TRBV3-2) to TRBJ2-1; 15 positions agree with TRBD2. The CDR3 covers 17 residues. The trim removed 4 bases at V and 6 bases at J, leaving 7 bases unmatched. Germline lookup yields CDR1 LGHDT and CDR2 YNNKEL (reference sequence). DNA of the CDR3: TGTGCCAGCAGCCCGGGACTAGCGGGAGGAGGCGGCAATGAGCAGTTCTTC. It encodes CASSPGLAGGGGNEQFF.

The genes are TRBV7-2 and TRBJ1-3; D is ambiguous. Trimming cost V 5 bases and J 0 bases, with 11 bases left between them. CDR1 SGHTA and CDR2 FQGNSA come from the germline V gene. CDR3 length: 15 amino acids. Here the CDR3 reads CASSRLTSSGNTIYF. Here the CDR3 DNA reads TGTGCCAGCAGCCGTTTAACCAGCTCTGGAAACACCATATATTTT. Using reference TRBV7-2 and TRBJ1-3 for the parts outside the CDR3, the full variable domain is GAGVSQSPSNKVTEKGKDVELRCDPISGHTALYWYRQSLGQGLEFLIYFQGNSAPDKSGLPSDRFSAERTGGSVSTLTIQRTQQEDSAVYLCASSRLTSSGNTIYFGEGSWLTVV.

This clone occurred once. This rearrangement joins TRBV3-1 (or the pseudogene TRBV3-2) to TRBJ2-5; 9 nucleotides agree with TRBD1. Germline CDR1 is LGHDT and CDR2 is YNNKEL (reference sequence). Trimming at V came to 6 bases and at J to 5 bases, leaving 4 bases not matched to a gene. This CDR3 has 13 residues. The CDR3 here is CASRQGAVETQYF. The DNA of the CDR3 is TGTGCCAGCAGACAGGGGGCGGTGGAGACCCAGTACTTC.

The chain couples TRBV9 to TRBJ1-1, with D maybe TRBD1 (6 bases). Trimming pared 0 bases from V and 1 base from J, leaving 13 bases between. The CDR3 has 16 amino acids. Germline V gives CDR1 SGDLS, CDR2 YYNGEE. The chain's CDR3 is CASSVGLQGPNTEAFF. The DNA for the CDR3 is TGTGCCAGCAGCGTAGGTCTCCAGGGGCCGAACACTGAAGCTTTCTTT.

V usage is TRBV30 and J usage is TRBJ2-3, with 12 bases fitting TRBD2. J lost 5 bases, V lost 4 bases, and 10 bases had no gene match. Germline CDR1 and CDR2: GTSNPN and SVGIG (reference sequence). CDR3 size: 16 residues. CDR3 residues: CAWMGGSSGGEDTQYF. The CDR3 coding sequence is TGTGCCTGGATGGGAGGATCTAGCGGGGGGGAAGATACGCAGTATTTT. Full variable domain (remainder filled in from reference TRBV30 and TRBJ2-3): SQTIHQWPATLVQPVGSPLSLECTVEGTSNPNLYWYRQAAGRGLQLLFYSVGIGQISSEVPQNLSASRPQDRQFILSSKKLLLSDSGFYLCAWMGGSSGGEDTQYFGPGTRLTVL.

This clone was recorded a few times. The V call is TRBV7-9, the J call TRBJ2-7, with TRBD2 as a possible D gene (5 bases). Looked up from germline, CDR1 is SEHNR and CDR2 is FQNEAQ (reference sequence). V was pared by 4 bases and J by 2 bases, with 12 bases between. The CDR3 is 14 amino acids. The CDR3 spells CASSSGILTYEQYF. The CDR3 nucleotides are TGTGCCAGCAGCTCCGGGATCTTAACCTACGAGCAGTACTTC.

CDR3 residues: CASSQRTGGGQPQHF. The CDR3, as DNA: TGTGCCAGCAGTCAGCGGACGGGGGGAGGTCAGCCCCAGCATTTT. The chain has TRBV6-5 and TRBJ1-5, with D possibly matching TRBD1 (5 bases). CDR3 length: 15 amino acids. Trimming cost V 5 bases and J 6 bases, with 17 bases left between them. Germline V lookup: CDR1 MNHEY, CDR2 SVGAGI.

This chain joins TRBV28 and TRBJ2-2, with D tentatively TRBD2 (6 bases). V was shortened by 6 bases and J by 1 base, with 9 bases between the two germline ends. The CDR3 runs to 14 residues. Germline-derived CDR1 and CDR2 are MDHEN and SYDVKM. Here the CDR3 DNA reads TGTGCCAGCAGGTTTAGCGGGAACACCGGGGAGCTGTTTTTT. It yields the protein CASRFSGNTGELFF.

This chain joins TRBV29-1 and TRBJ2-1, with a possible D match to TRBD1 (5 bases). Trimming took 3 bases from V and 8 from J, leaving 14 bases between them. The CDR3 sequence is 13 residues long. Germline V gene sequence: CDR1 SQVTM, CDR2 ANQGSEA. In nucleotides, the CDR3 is TGCAGCGTTGACACCTCAGGGTCGGATGAGCAGTTCTTC. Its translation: CSVDTSGSDEQFF.

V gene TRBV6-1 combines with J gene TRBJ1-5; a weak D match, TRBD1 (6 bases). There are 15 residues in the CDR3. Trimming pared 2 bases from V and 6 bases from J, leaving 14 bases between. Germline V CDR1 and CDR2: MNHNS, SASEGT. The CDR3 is CASSEMGAPGQPQHF. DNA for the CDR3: TGTGCCAGCAGTGAAATGGGGGCGCCGGGTCAGCCCCAGCATTTT.

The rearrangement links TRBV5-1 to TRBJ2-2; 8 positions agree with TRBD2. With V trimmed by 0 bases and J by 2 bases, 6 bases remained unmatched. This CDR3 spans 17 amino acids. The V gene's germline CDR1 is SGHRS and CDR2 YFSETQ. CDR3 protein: CASSLAGGGPNTGELFF. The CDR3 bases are TGCGCCAGCAGCTTGGCCGGCGGGGGGCCAAACACCGGGGAGCTGTTTTTT.

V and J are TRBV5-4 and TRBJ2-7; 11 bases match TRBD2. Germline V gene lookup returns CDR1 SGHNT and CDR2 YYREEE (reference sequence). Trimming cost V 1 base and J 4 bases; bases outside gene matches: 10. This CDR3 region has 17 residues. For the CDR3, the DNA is TGTGCCAGCAGCTTGTTTACTAGCGGGAGTCGTCGGTACGAGCAGTACTTC. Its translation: CASSLFTSGSRRYEQYF. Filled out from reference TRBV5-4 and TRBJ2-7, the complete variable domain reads ETGVTQSPTHLIKTRGQQVTLRCSSQSGHNTVSWYQQALGQGPQFIFQYYREEENGRGNFPPRFSGLQFPNYSSELNVNALELDDSALYLCASSLFTSGSRRYEQYFGPGTRLTVT.

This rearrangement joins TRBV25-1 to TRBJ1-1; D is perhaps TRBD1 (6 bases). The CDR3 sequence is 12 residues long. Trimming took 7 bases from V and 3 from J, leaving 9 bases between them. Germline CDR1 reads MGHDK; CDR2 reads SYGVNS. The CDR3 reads CASTTGYTEAFF. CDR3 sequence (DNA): TGTGCCAGCACCACAGGGTACACTGAAGCTTTCTTT.